Below, 4 T cell receptor beta chains from the same sample are listed, as sequenced in a study of T cell repertoires in cytomegalovirus infection. A single record per CDR3 protein comes from TCRdb applying MiXCR to the reads. The sample lists 150,000 to 200,000 distinct CDR3 sequences; approximately 9.7% were seen once. The source material was PBMCs. The receptors stem from a human donor in good health (CMV status not recorded). Some clones in this sample may be carry-over from other donors' samples.

This clonotype was seen many times. This chain links TRBV7-2 with TRBJ2-5, with 7 positions matching TRBD1. The CDR3 covers 14 residues. After removal of 4 bases from V and 5 bases from J, the junction contained 7 bases not matched to a gene. CDR1 SGHTA and CDR2 FQGNSA come from the germline V gene. The CDR3 reads CASSSRTGLETQYF. The CDR3 nucleotides read TGTGCCAGCAGCTCGAGGACAGGTTTGGAGACCCAGTACTTC.

By frequency in the sample, this clonotype is medium-sized. The chain's CDR3 is CATQREEWGEQFF. DNA of the CDR3: TGTGCCACCCAGCGGGAGGAGTGGGGTGAGCAGTTCTTC. The chain joins TRBV6-4 to TRBJ2-1, with 9 bases fitting TRBD2. Germline V gene sequence: CDR1 MRHNA, CDR2 SNTAGT. With V trimmed by 10 bases and J by 9 bases, 10 bases remained unmatched. The CDR3 loop spans 13 amino acids.

The rearrangement uses TRBV24-1 and TRBJ2-2; tentative D call: TRBD1 (6 bases). Germline V CDR1 and CDR2: KGHDR, SFDVKD. This CDR3 comprises 15 residues. Trimming stripped 5 bases from V and 3 bases from J, with 12 bases between. CDR3 DNA: TGTGCCACCAGTGCAACAGGGTTGGACACCGGGGAGCTGTTTTTT. Translating gives CATSATGLDTGELFF.

This clonotype was found a few times. The V and J genes are TRBV6-2 or TRBV6-3 and TRBJ2-2, with 8 bases lining up with TRBD2. CDR3 length equals 16 residues. The V gene end was trimmed by 6 bases and the J gene end by 2 bases; junction bases not matched to a gene: 8. Germline V lookup: CDR1 MNHEY, CDR2 SVGEGT. The CDR3 here is CASRYGGLANTGELFF. The DNA of the CDR3 is TGTGCCAGCAGATACGGAGGACTAGCCAACACCGGGGAGCTGTTTTTT.